Listed here are 18 T cell receptor beta chains from one sample, sequenced in a study of technical replicates of blood from a handful of donors. Repertoires were generated with immunoSEQ multiplex PCR, while TCRdb's copy carries only in-frame clones and drops some. The data contain 55,000 to 75,000 clones, around 92% of them singletons. Sequencing was performed on T cells isolated from PBMCs. Receptor source: a human donor in good health.

The chain couples TRBV4-3 to TRBJ2-3, with TRBD2 matching over 8 bases. The ends lost 4 bases at V and 7 bases at J; junction bases unmatched: 13. Germline V CDR1 and CDR2: LGHNA, YSLEER. The CDR3 runs 16 residues. This chain's CDR3 is CASSPRLGTSGYTQYF. CDR3 coding DNA: TGCGCCAGCAGCCCGAGGTTGGGTACTAGCGGATATACGCAGTATTTT.

The chain carries TRBV4-3 and TRBJ2-3; 7 positions match TRBD1. Germline V CDR1 and CDR2: LGHNA, YSLEER. The V and J ends lost 4 bases and 0 bases, in that order; junction bases with no gene match: 4. This CDR3 region has 15 residues. As DNA, the CDR3 is TGCGCCAGCAGCCGCTACAGGGGTAGCACAGATACGCAGTATTTT. Protein sequence: CASSRYRGSTDTQYF.

This chain links TRBV19 with TRBJ2-1, with a weak D call TRBD2 (5 bases). The CDR3 length is 14 residues. Trimming took 2 bases from V and 10 from J, leaving 15 bases between them. Looked up from germline, CDR1 is LNHDA and CDR2 is SQIVND (reference sequence). CDR3 nucleotides: TGTGCCAGTAGTATAATTGCGTCCTCGGGGGAGCAGTTCTTC. Translated, it gives CASSIIASSGEQFF.

V usage is TRBV21-1 and J usage is TRBJ1-1; the DNA was not used to check the table's D call, TRBD1. TRBV21-1 is assigned pseudogene status. The CDR3 runs 14 residues. In nucleotides, the CDR3 is TGTGCCAGCAGCGCCGGGACATGGAACACTGAAGCTTTCTTT. Its translation: CASSAGTWNTEAFF.

The chain is built from TRBV29-1 and TRBJ2-5; 10 bases map to TRBD2. From germline, CDR1 is SQVTM and CDR2 ANQGSEA. With 6 bases clipped from V and 5 bases from J, the junction kept 6 bases outside the gene matches. The CDR3 totals 13 residues. This CDR3 is CSVALAGVETQYF. The DNA of the CDR3 is TGCAGCGTCGCCCTAGCGGGAGTGGAGACCCAGTACTTC.

The CDR3: CASSQQGQGVYGYTF. CDR3 in DNA: TGCGCCAGCAGCCAACAGGGACAGGGGGTCTATGGCTACACCTTC. The V call is TRBV4-3, the J call TRBJ1-2; TRBD1 aligns across 11 bases. The CDR3 runs 15 residues. The germline gives CDR1 LGHNA, CDR2 YSLEER. Trimming removed 2 bases from V and 4 bases from J; junction bases left unmatched: 3.

CDR3 sequence reads: CASSKPGQGSRTPPTYF. In nucleotides, the CDR3 is TGTGCCAGCAGCAAACCGGGACAGGGGAGTAGGACTCCTCCGACGTACTTC. The V gene is TRBV5-4, the J gene TRBJ2-7, with TRBD1 matching 10 bases. Trimming took 4 bases from V and 12 from J; bases not matched to a gene: 22. The CDR3 sequence is 17 residues long. Germline V gene lookup returns CDR1 SGHNT and CDR2 YYREEE (reference sequence).

The rearrangement joins TRBV9 to TRBJ1-2; 9 nucleotides align to TRBD1. The CDR3 runs 15 residues. V lost 1 base and J lost 6; bases outside the gene matches: 7. Germline V lookup: CDR1 SGDLS, CDR2 YYNGEE. The CDR3 region has the DNA TGTGCCAGCAGCGTAAGGGGACAGGGATACGATGGCTACACCTTC. Translated: CASSVRGQGYDGYTF.

The V and J genes are TRBV29-1 and TRBJ1-2, with 7 bases aligning to TRBD1. Germline V CDR1 and CDR2: SQVTM, ANQGSEA. V lost 6 bases, J lost 5 bases, and 3 bases stayed unmatched. The CDR3 sequence is 11 residues long. The CDR3 loop reads CSVGTVYGYTF. CDR3 nucleotides: TGCAGCGTGGGGACAGTATATGGCTACACCTTC.

The chain links TRBV9 to TRBJ2-7; maybe TRBD2 (5 bases). The CDR3 is 15 residues long. Trimming removed 0 bases at V and 2 bases at J, with 12 bases between. Germline V gene lookup returns CDR1 SGDLS and CDR2 YYNGEE. The CDR3 nucleotides read TGTGCCAGCAGCGTAGATGATAGCGCCGCCTACGAGCAGTACTTC. Translating gives CASSVDDSAAYEQYF.

The chain is built from TRBV30 and TRBJ1-5, with D perhaps matching TRBD1 (5 bases). V lost 1 base to trimming and J lost 0 bases, with 13 bases between them. CDR3 length: 16 amino acids. Germline V lookup: CDR1 GTSNPN, CDR2 SVGIG (reference sequence). CDR3: CAWSATTVYSNQPQHF. CDR3 DNA sequence: TGTGCCTGGAGTGCCACGACAGTCTATAGCAATCAGCCCCAGCATTTT.

This clone was detected a few times. The J gene is TRBJ2-1, the V gene TRBV27, with no clear D. The germline V and J ends were trimmed by 6 bases and 8 bases, with 11 bases remaining between them. The CDR3 is made up of 12 amino acids. CDR1 and CDR2 from the germline V gene are MNHEY and SMNVEV (reference sequence). CDR3 protein: CASRAPSHEQFF. The DNA of the CDR3 is TGTGCCAGCAGAGCCCCATCCCATGAGCAGTTCTTC.

The chain links TRBV5-1 to TRBJ2-7; 11 bases line up with TRBD2. V trimming: 4 bases; J trimming: 1 base; junction bases outside the gene matches: 4. Germline V gene lookup returns CDR1 SGHRS and CDR2 YFSETQ. The CDR3 length is 15 residues. Here the CDR3 reads CASSEGLAVSYEQYF. The CDR3 DNA is TGCGCCAGCAGCGAGGGACTAGCGGTATCCTACGAGCAGTACTTC.

The V and J genes are TRBV30 and TRBJ1-6; a weak D match, TRBD1 (6 bases). V was trimmed by 3 bases and J by 4 bases, leaving 7 bases between them. CDR3 size: 13 residues. Germline CDR1 reads GTSNPN; CDR2 reads SVGIG (reference sequence). CDR3 sequence reads: CAWRDSYNSPLHF. In DNA, the CDR3 is TGTGCCTGGAGGGACAGTTATAATTCACCCCTCCACTTT.

The chain is built from TRBV27 and TRBJ2-7, with 11 bases identical to TRBD1. Germline assignment: CDR1 MNHEY and CDR2 SMNVEV (reference sequence). The CDR3 loop spans 13 amino acids. V trimming: 6 bases; J trimming: 5 bases; junction bases outside the gene matches: 3. The CDR3 is CASSLGQGDEQYF. The CDR3 DNA reads as TGTGCCAGCAGCCTGGGACAGGGGGACGAGCAGTACTTC.

The CDR3 region is CASSQGRGNGYTF. The CDR3, as DNA: TGTGCCAGCAGCCAAGGGCGGGGGAATGGCTACACCTTC. V is TRBV28 and J is TRBJ1-2; tentative D call: TRBD1 (5 bases). The ends were cut back, 6 bases at V and 6 bases at J, with 14 bases in the middle. The CDR3 consists of 13 residues. Germline assignment: CDR1 MDHEN and CDR2 SYDVKM.

The CDR3 spells CASSPPGGYEQYF. CDR3 bases: TGTGCCAGCTCACCACCAGGCGGCTACGAGCAGTACTTC. V usage is TRBV18 and J usage is TRBJ2-7; D is ambiguous. In germline, CDR1 is KGHSH, CDR2 LQKENI. The CDR3 consists of 13 residues. Trimming took off 0 bases at V and 3 bases at J, with 6 bases between the two ends.

The chain links TRBV11-3 to TRBJ2-7, with 9 positions matching TRBD1. The CDR3 runs to 16 residues. Germline lookup yields CDR1 SGHNT and CDR2 YENEEA. The trim removed 3 bases at V and 4 bases at J, leaving 10 bases unmatched. For the CDR3, the DNA is TGTGCCAGCAGCTTCGGATTGGGACAGGGTAGGTACGAGCAGTACTTC. Translated, it gives CASSFGLGQGRYEQYF.